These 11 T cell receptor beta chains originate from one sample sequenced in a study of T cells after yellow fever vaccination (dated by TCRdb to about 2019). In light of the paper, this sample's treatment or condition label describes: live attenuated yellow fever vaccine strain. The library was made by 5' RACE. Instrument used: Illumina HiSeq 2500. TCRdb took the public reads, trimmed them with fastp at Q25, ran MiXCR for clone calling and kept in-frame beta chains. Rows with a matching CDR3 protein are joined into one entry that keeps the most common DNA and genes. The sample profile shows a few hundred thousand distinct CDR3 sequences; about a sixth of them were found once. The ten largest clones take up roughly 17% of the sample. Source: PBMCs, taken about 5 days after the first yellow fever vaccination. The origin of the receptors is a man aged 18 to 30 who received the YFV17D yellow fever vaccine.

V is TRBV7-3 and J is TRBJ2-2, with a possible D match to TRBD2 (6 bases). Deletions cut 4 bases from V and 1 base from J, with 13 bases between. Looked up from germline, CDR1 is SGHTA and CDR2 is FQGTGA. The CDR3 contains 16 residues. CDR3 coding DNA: TGTGCCAGCAGCTCAAACCTCGGGGGGAACACCGGGGAGCTGTTTTTT. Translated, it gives CASSSNLGGNTGELFF.

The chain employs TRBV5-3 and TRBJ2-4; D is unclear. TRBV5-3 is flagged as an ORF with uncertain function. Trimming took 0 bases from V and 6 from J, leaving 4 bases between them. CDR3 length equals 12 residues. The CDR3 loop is CARSLGGNIQYF. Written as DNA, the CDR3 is TGTGCCAGAAGCTTGGGAGGAAACATTCAGTACTTC.

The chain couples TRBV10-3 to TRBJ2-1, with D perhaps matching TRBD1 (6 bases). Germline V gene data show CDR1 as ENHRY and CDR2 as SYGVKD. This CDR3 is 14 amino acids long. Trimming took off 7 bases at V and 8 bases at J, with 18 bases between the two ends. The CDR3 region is CAIKENRDIHEQFF. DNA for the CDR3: TGTGCCATCAAAGAGAACCGGGACATCCATGAGCAGTTCTTC.

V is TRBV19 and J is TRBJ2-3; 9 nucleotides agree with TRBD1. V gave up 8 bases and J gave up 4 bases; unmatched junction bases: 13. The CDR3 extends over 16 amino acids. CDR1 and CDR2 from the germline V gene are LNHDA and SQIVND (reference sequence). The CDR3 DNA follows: TGTGCCAGTTGGGCCGGGACAGGGAAACTAGCAGATACGCAGTATTTT. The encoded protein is CASWAGTGKLADTQYF.

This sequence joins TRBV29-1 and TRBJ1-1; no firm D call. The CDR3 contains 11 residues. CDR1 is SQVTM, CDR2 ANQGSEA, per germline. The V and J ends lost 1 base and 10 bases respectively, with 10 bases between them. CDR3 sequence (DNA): TGCAGCGTTGAAGCGGCAGGTGGAGCTTTCTTT. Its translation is CSVEAAGGAFF.

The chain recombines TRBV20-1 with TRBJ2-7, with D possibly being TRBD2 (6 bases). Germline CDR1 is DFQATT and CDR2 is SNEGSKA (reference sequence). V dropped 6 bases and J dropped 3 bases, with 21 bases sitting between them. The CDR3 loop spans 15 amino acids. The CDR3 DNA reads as TGCAGTGCAGTCAATCCAGCGGGCTCGTTCTACGAGCAGTACTTC. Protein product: CSAVNPAGSFYEQYF.

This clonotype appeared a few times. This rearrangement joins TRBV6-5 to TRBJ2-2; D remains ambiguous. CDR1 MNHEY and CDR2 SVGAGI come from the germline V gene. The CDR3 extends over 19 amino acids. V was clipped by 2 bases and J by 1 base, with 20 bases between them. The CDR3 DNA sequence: TGTGCCAGCAGTTACCCCCTTATTCGGTCGGGTATGAACACCGGGGAGCTGTTTTTT. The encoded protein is CASSYPLIRSGMNTGELFF.

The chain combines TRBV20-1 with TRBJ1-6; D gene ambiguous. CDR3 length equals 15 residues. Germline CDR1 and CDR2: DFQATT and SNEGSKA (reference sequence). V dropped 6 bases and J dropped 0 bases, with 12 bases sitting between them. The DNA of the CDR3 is TGCAGTGCGCCCCCCCGGGGCTCCTATAATTCACCCCTCCACTTT. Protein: CSAPPRGSYNSPLHF.

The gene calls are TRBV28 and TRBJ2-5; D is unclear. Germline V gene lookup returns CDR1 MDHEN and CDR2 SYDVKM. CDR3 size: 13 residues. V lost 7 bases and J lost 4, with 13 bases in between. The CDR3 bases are TGTGCCAGCAAATCCCTAGGGCGAGAGACCCAGTACTTC. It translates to CASKSLGRETQYF.

CDR3 sequence: CASSRGTGGFLNTEAFF. The CDR3 DNA follows: TGCGCCAGCAGTCGAGGGACAGGGGGCTTCTTGAACACTGAAGCTTTCTTT. V usage is TRBV5-1 and J usage is TRBJ1-1; 12 bases align to TRBD1. Germline V CDR1 and CDR2: SGHRS, YFSETQ. The CDR3 runs to 17 residues. V dropped 5 bases and J dropped 0; count of bases not matched to a gene: 8. Full variable domain (missing parts from reference TRBV5-1 and TRBJ1-1): KAGVTQTPRYLIKTRGQQVTLSCSPISGHRSVSWYQQTPGQGLQFLFEYFSETQRNKGNFPGRFSGRQFSNSRSEMNVSTLELGDSALYLCASSRGTGGFLNTEAFFGQGTRLTVV.

The chain's CDR3 is CASRSTSREAYEQYF. DNA for the CDR3: TGTGCCAGCAGATCTACTAGCAGGGAAGCATACGAGCAGTACTTC. This chain joins TRBV7-6 and TRBJ2-7; tentatively, D is TRBD2 (6 bases). Germline loops: CDR1 SGHVS, CDR2 FNYEAQ. This CDR3 is built from 15 residues. V was cut by 6 bases and J by 4 bases, with 19 bases left in between. The variable domain in full, completed from reference TRBV7-6 and TRBJ2-7, reads GAGVSQSPRYKVTKRGQDVALRCDPISGHVSLYWYRQALGQGPEFLTYFNYEAQQDKSGLPNDRFSAERPEGSISTLTIQRTEQRDSAMYRCASRSTSREAYEQYFGPGTRLTVT.